Listed below are T cell receptor beta chains from one sample, sequenced in a study of lymphopenia after photon versus proton radiotherapy. TCRdb's copy holds only in-frame clones and misses some; the assay was immunoSEQ multiplex PCR. Of 25,000 to 35,000 clones in the sample, around 90% are singletons; the top ten hold 6.8%. The sequences come from peripheral blood, collected from a patient treated with photon-based radiotherapy. Source of these receptors: a woman aged 45-59 years with pancreatic cancer. Each CDR3 is given with its conserved first and last residue. The D gene is left open where the match is weak. Size tells how often a clone was seen (once, few, many) or the class of an expanded clone, and some rows leave it out.

clone_size,j_call,v_call,d_call,cdr3_aa,cdr3_nt
once,TRBJ2-1,TRBV27,NA,CASSPATGFAYNEQFF,TGTGCCAGCAGTCCGGCCACAGGTTTCGCCTACAATGAGCAGTTCTTC
NA,TRBJ2-3,TRBV27,TRBD1,CASSLPNRGLADTQYF,TGTGCCAGCAGTTTACCGAACAGGGGGCTCGCAGATACGCAGTATTTT
NA,TRBJ1-1,TRBV19,TRBD1,CASRPGQGKMNTEAFF,TGTGCCAGTAGGCCGGGACAGGGAAAAATGAACACTGAAGCTTTCTTT
NA,TRBJ1-2,TRBV5-6,TRBD1,CASSARGTGKDYGYTF,TGTGCCAGCAGCGCTCGAGGGACAGGGAAGGACTATGGCTACACCTTC
NA,TRBJ2-7,TRBV7-6,NA,CASSPLTDPYEQYF,TGTGCCAGCAGCCCATTGACGGACCCATACGAGCAGTACTTC
NA,TRBJ1-5,TRBV6-6,NA,CASRDGNSNQPQHF,TGTGCCAGCAGGGACGGCAATAGCAATCAGCCCCAGCATTTT
NA,TRBJ2-7,TRBV7-8,NA,CASSSAPRDSSTYEQYF,TGTGCCAGCAGCTCAGCCCCGAGGGACTCCAGTACCTACGAGCAGTACTTC
NA,TRBJ2-2,TRBV19,TRBD2,CASSIRLAGGPRTGELFF,TGTGCCAGTAGTATTAGACTAGCGGGAGGGCCGCGCACCGGGGAGCTGTTTTTT
once,TRBJ1-1,TRBV27,TRBD1,CASSSWVGGGNTEAFF,TGTGCCAGCAGTTCTTGGGTAGGGGGCGGGAACACTGAAGCTTTCTTT
NA,TRBJ2-1,TRBV9,TRBD2,CASSVSTSGGEIPIYNEQFF,TGTGCCAGCAGCGTATCGACTAGCGGGGGTGAAATCCCTATCTACAATGAGCAGTTCTTC
NA,TRBJ2-7,TRBV7-9,TRBD1,CASSLLGTGTSYEQYF,TGTGCCAGCAGCTTACTAGGGACAGGGACCTCCTACGAGCAGTACTTC
NA,TRBJ2-2,TRBV5-1,TRBD2,CASSLASGANTGELFF,TGCGCCAGCAGCTTGGCTAGCGGGGCTAACACCGGGGAGCTGTTTTTT
NA,TRBJ1-4,TRBV5-4,TRBD1,CASSFTGEVTNEKLFF,TGTGCCAGCAGCTTTACAGGGGAAGTGACTAATGAAAAACTGTTTTTT
NA,TRBJ2-7,TRBV29-1,NA,CSVVTTYEQYF,TGCAGCGTTGTGACGACCTACGAGCAGTACTTC
NA,TRBJ2-3,TRBV15,NA,CATSREAGLPEADTQYF,TGTGCCACCAGCAGAGAAGCTGGACTACCTGAGGCAGATACGCAGTATTTT
NA,TRBJ2-1,TRBV5-4,TRBD1,CASRSDRGTYNEQFF,TGTGCCAGCAGATCGGACAGGGGAACTTACAATGAGCAGTTCTTC
NA,TRBJ2-5,TRBV27,NA,CASSSQETQYF,TGTGCCAGCAGTTCTCAGGAGACCCAGTACTTC
few,TRBJ1-2,TRBV9,TRBD1,CASSANAGTGDSYGYTF,TGTGCCAGCAGCGCCAACGCCGGGACAGGGGACTCCTATGGCTACACCTTC
NA,TRBJ2-7,TRBV4-3,NA,CASSQDFPSYEQYF,TGCGCCAGCAGCCAAGATTTTCCTTCCTACGAGCAGTACTTC
NA,TRBJ1-4,TRBV6-1,NA,CASSVAGEKLFF,TGTGCCAGCAGTGTGGCTGGGGAAAAACTGTTTTTT
NA,TRBJ2-3,TRBV10-3,TRBD2,CAISAGGSALGADTQYF,TGTGCCATCAGTGCCGGGGGGAGCGCCCTCGGTGCAGATACGCAGTATTTT
NA,TRBJ1-4,TRBV11-2,NA,CASSHDSSNEKLFF,TGTGCCAGCAGCCACGACAGCAGTAATGAAAAACTGTTTTTT
NA,TRBJ2-1,TRBV6-6,TRBD2,CASSYYGTSGNEQFF,TGTGCCAGCAGTTACTACGGGACTAGTGGCAATGAGCAGTTCTTC
NA,TRBJ2-7,TRBV30,TRBD2,CAWSEASGVDEQYF,TGTGCCTGGAGTGAGGCCAGCGGGGTCGATGAGCAGTACTTC
NA,TRBJ2-5,TRBV15,NA,CATSRVKEAETQYF,TGTGCCACCAGCAGAGTTAAGGAAGCGGAGACCCAGTACTTC
NA,TRBJ1-5,TRBV6-6,TRBD1,CATTDRDSNQPQHF,TGTGCCACAACGGACAGGGATAGCAATCAGCCCCAGCATTTT
NA,TRBJ1-1,TRBV28,NA,CASSLKGAEAFF,TGTGCCAGCAGTTTAAAAGGGGCTGAAGCTTTCTTT
NA,TRBJ2-3,TRBV10-2,NA,CASGDRKLWDTQYF,TGCGCCAGCGGGGATCGGAAACTCTGGGATACGCAGTATTTT
few,TRBJ2-2,TRBV27,TRBD2,CASRRGRTNTGELFF,TGTGCCAGCAGACGCGGGAGGACGAACACCGGGGAGCTGTTTTTT
NA,TRBJ2-7,TRBV2,NA,CASSEGSLGGYEQYF,TGTGCCAGCAGTGAAGGTTCGCTGGGGGGCTACGAGCAGTACTTC
NA,TRBJ2-3,TRBV29-1,TRBD2,CSVYPSASGGTDTQYF,TGCAGCGTTTACCCCTCCGCTAGCGGGGGCACAGATACGCAGTATTTT
NA,TRBJ2-7,TRBV4-1,TRBD1,CASSDITFTGDEQYF,TGCGCCAGCAGCGACATTACATTTACAGGGGACGAGCAGTACTTC
NA,TRBJ1-1,TRBV18,NA,CASSPPVLPEAFF,TGTGCCAGCTCACCACCGGTGCTCCCTGAAGCTTTCTTT
NA,TRBJ2-2,TRBV7-9,TRBD2,CASSLVLAGGTGELFF,TGTGCCAGCAGCTTAGTCCTAGCGGGAGGTACCGGGGAGCTGTTTTTT
few,TRBJ2-5,TRBV7-2,TRBD1,CASSSAGQGETQYF,TGTGCCAGCAGCTCCGCGGGACAGGGAGAGACCCAGTACTTC
NA,TRBJ2-2,TRBV18,NA,CASSPSPILITGELFF,TGTGCCAGCTCACCGTCCCCAATACTGATAACCGGGGAGCTGTTTTTT
NA,TRBJ2-3,TRBV6-1,NA,CASKLGASTDTQYF,TGTGCCAGCAAGTTGGGGGCGAGCACAGATACGCAGTATTTT
few,TRBJ1-5,TRBV9,NA,CASSVGNQPQHF,TGTGCCAGCAGCGTAGGGAATCAGCCCCAGCATTTT
NA,TRBJ1-1,TRBV6-4,NA,CASSVSLQTEAFF,TGTGCCAGCAGTGTCAGTCTACAAACTGAAGCTTTCTTT
NA,TRBJ2-4,TRBV19,NA,CASSIGPAGARAKNIQYF,TGTGCCAGTAGTATAGGTCCCGCAGGGGCCCGAGCCAAAAACATTCAGTACTTC
NA,TRBJ1-2,TRBV27,NA,CASKDGLNYGYTF,TGTGCCAGTAAGGACGGCCTTAACTATGGCTACACCTTC
NA,TRBJ2-7,TRBV19,NA,CASTANPGRFYEQYF,TGTGCCAGTACCGCCAATCCGGGACGTTTCTACGAGCAGTACTTC
once,TRBJ2-5,TRBV4-3,NA,CASSQDGAGKGIETQYF,TGCGCCAGCAGCCAAGATGGGGCCGGGAAGGGCATAGAGACCCAGTACTTC
NA,TRBJ2-7,TRBV9,NA,CASSDPTSNSYEQYF,TGTGCCAGCAGCGACCCTACTAGTAACTCCTACGAGCAGTACTTC
NA,TRBJ2-2,TRBV4-3,TRBD1,CASSPRDREAGELFF,TGCGCCAGCAGCCCGCGGGACAGGGAAGCCGGGGAGCTGTTTTTT
NA,TRBJ1-1,TRBV5-4,NA,CASSLVGGRAFF,TGTGCCAGCAGCTTGGTCGGGGGAAGAGCTTTCTTT
NA,TRBJ2-1,TRBV19,NA,CASSPTEILNNEQFF,TGTGCCAGTAGCCCTACAGAAATCCTCAACAATGAGCAGTTCTTC
NA,TRBJ1-2,TRBV7-8,NA,CASSPDGLGGYTF,TGTGCCAGCAGCCCCGACGGGCTTGGTGGCTACACCTTC
NA,TRBJ1-2,TRBV19,TRBD1,CASSEGTGTGYTF,TGTGCCAGTAGTGAAGGGACAGGGACTGGCTACACCTTC
few,TRBJ2-1,TRBV2,NA,CASGRNVEQFF,TGTGCCAGCGGCCGGAACGTTGAGCAGTTCTTC
NA,TRBJ1-5,TRBV28,NA,CASRPGSQPQHF,TGTGCCAGCAGACCAGGGAGTCAGCCCCAGCATTTT
NA,TRBJ2-7,TRBV5-1,TRBD1,CASRDRAGHEQYF,TGCGCCAGCAGGGACAGGGCGGGGCACGAGCAGTACTTC
NA,TRBJ2-7,TRBV28,NA,CASSLGTGWDGSNEQYF,TGTGCCAGCAGTTTGGGCACAGGGTGGGATGGGTCCAACGAGCAGTACTTC
NA,TRBJ2-1,TRBV6-5,NA,CASSGLRGTNNEQFF,TGTGCCAGCAGTGGACTCCGGGGGACCAACAATGAGCAGTTCTTC
NA,TRBJ2-5,TRBV11-1,TRBD1,CASSPPVRGMQTQYF,TGTGCCAGCAGCCCGCCCGTCAGGGGGATGCAGACCCAGTACTTC
once,TRBJ2-5,TRBV16,NA,CASSQLKETQYF,TGTGCCAGCAGCCAATTGAAGGAGACCCAGTACTTC
NA,TRBJ2-7,TRBV4-1,NA,CASSQDYEGLGAYEQYF,TGCGCCAGCAGCCAAGACTACGAGGGGCTGGGGGCTTACGAGCAGTACTTC
NA,TRBJ2-7,TRBV30,TRBD2,CAWSPSGTSMGEQYF,TGTGCCTGGAGTCCCTCGGGGACTAGCATGGGCGAGCAGTACTTC
NA,TRBJ1-5,TRBV28,NA,CASQTGNQPQHF,TGTGCCAGCCAGACAGGAAATCAGCCCCAGCATTTT